The 14 T cell receptor beta chains below were found in one sample sequenced in a study of kidney transplant recipient with SARS-CoV-2 infection. In TCRdb, the reads were re-called with MiXCR into one record per CDR3 protein. The table has approximately 250,000 distinct CDR3 sequences, about 30% seen once. The sequencing used a blood sample, collected at baseline and on roughly day 110 from a kidney transplant recipient. The receptor source for this set is a male patient in his thirties who had COVID-19 and was a kidney transplant recipient. Some T cells could come from the graft donor.

This clonotype was picked up one time. Just one base apart from a much larger clone, this may be a read error. The rearrangement joins TRBV11-2 to TRBJ2-7, with TRBD2 identical over 7 bases. The V gene's germline CDR1 is SGHAT and CDR2 FQNNGV. There are 14 residues in the CDR3. CDR3 amino acids: CASSSEVAGAERYF. The CDR3 DNA reads TGTGCCAGCAGCTCCGAGGTCGCGGGAGCCGAGCGGTACTTC.

Concerning this clonotype: With a much larger clone just one base away, this may be a read error. The CDR3 sequence is CAGSIGGSSSYEQYF. CDR3 nucleotides: TGTGCCGGTAGTATAGGCGGTTCTAGCTCCTACGAGCAGTACTTC. The chain recombines TRBV19 with TRBJ2-5; D gene unclear. The J call may be faulty, since TRBJ2-7 better matches the DNA end. Germline loops: CDR1 LNHDA, CDR2 SQIVND (reference sequence). The CDR3 totals 15 residues.

Notes on this clonotype: Sequence at one end of the junction differs from germline and may be a read error. The gene calls are TRBV5-6 and TRBJ2-5; D call uncertain. Germline assignment: CDR1 SGHDT and CDR2 YYEEEE. This CDR3 has 13 amino acids. The CDR3 region is CASGLEWEETQYF. CDR3 in DNA: TGTGCCAGCGGCTTGGAATGGGAAGAGACCCAGTACTTC.

In its sample, this clonotype was seen many times. V is TRBV20-1 and J is TRBJ2-7; no clear D gene. CDR1 and CDR2 from the germline V gene are DFQATT and SNEGSKA (reference sequence). CDR3 length: 14 amino acids. V was shortened by 3 bases and J by 0 bases, with 12 bases between the two germline ends. The CDR3 DNA sequence: TGCAGTGCTAGTTCGGGCAGCATCTCCTACGAGCAGTACTTC. Translation: CSASSGSISYEQYF.

This clonotype was seen repeatedly, ten times or more. No DNA is shown, since the ends of the CDR3 on it are uncertain; the CDR3 is the one TCRdb lists. The chain employs TRBV28 and TRBJ2-1; the table's D call of TRBD1 was not tested on the DNA. Germline V gene data show CDR1 as MDHEN and CDR2 as SYDVKM. The CDR3 is 14 amino acids in total, end residues counted. This CDR3 is CASSFGPGGNEQFF.

Concerning this clonotype itself: A single base separates this from a much larger clone, so it may be a read error. Given the absence of the conserved phenylalanine or tryptophan at the CDR3 end, a read error is likely. This chain links TRBV15 with TRBJ1-1, with a weak D call TRBD1 (5 bases). Germline values: CDR1 LNHNV, CDR2 YYDKDF (reference sequence). The length of the CDR3 is 15 residues. V was trimmed by 5 bases and J by 1 base, leaving 14 bases between them. The CDR3 nucleotides are TGTGCCACCAGCCCCTTCGGGGGGAAGAACACTGAAGCTTTCTCT. Encoded protein: CATSPFGGKNTEAFS.

The gene calls are TRBV10-1 and TRBJ2-3, with 8 bases that match TRBD2. This CDR3 region has 17 residues. The V gene end was trimmed by 2 bases and the J gene end by 2 bases; junction bases not matched to a gene: 9. Germline assignment: CDR1 WNHNN and CDR2 SYGVQD (reference sequence). The CDR3 DNA sequence: TGCGCCAGCAGTGAGAATCCTGTAGCGGGATTCACAGATACGCAGTATTTT. Protein: CASSENPVAGFTDTQYF.

This clonotype came up a few times. V is TRBV9 and J is TRBJ2-1; D may be TRBD2 (6 bases). The CDR3 contains 15 residues. V was pared by 8 bases and J by 5 bases, with 20 bases between. The germline V gene encodes CDR1 SGDLS and CDR2 YYNGEE. The CDR3 sequence is CARRVGGGEDNEQFF. DNA of the CDR3: TGTGCCAGACGAGTTGGGGGTGGGGAGGACAATGAGCAGTTCTTC.

This clonotype was seen ten or more times. The rearrangement uses TRBV10-1 and TRBJ1-2; D is undetermined. Germline loops: CDR1 WNHNN, CDR2 SYGVQD (reference sequence). CDR3 length equals 17 residues. The ends were cut back, 5 bases at V and 4 bases at J, with 23 bases in the middle. CDR3 bases: TGCGCCAGCAGTCTTTTTCTAAGATCGCGAAAGACCTATGGCTACACCTTC. Encoded protein: CASSLFLRSRKTYGYTF.

Regarding this clonotype: This may be a read error: a much more frequent sequence differs by one nucleotide. This chain connects TRBV9 to TRBJ1-2; D is undetermined. This CDR3 region has 16 residues. CDR1 and CDR2 (germline): SGDLS, YYNGEE. V lost 7 bases to trimming and J lost 4 bases, with 23 bases between them. The CDR3 sequence: CASLTPYSRKAYGYTF. The DNA of the CDR3 is TGTGCCAGCCTAACACCGTACTCAAGAAAGGCCTATGGCTACACCTTC. The variable domain in full, with the rest retrieved from reference TRBV9 and TRBJ1-2, is DSGVTQTPKHLITATGQRVTLRCSPRSGDLSVYWYQQSLDQGLQFLIQYYNGEERAKGNILERFSAQQFPDLHSELNLSSLELGDSALYFCASLTPYSRKAYGYTFGSGTRLTVV.

This sequence joins TRBV20-1 and TRBJ2-5; possible D gene TRBD1, 6 bases. This CDR3 is 13 amino acids long. Germline V gene lookup returns CDR1 DFQATT and CDR2 SNEGSKA (reference sequence). Trimming pared 4 bases from V and 2 bases from J, leaving 11 bases between. The CDR3 DNA sequence: TGCAGTGCTATACAGGGACCTCAAGAGACCCAGTACTTC. This translates into CSAIQGPQETQYF.

This clonotype was detected ten times or more. V usage is TRBV7-2 and J usage is TRBJ1-2; maybe TRBD1 (5 bases). The CDR3 totals 13 residues. V was pared by 3 bases and J by 5 bases, with 10 bases between. Germline loops: CDR1 SGHTA, CDR2 FQGNSA. In DNA, the CDR3 is TGTGCCAGCAGCTTCAGGGTTTGGTATGGCTACACCTTC. It specifies CASSFRVWYGYTF.

This clonotype was seen a single time. Given a much more abundant clone one base away, this may be a read error. The CDR3 sequence is CASRAPRRDSYNGQFF. In DNA, the CDR3 is TGTGCCAGCAGAGCGCCCCGCAGGGATTCCTACAATGGGCAGTTCTTC. The V and J genes are TRBV6-6 and TRBJ2-1; D might be TRBD1 (5 bases). Germline CDR1 is MNHNY and CDR2 is SVGAGI (reference sequence). This CDR3 contains 16 residues.

In its sample, this clonotype was seen many times. This chain uses TRBV12-3 or TRBV12-4 with TRBJ1-2, with D maybe TRBD1 (5 bases). V shed 3 bases and J shed 4 bases, with 21 bases lying between them. The CDR3 runs to 17 residues. The CDR3 reads CASSFPTGAQAIYGYTF. The CDR3 DNA is TGTGCCAGCAGTTTCCCCACCGGCGCACAGGCGATCTATGGCTACACCTTC.